The entry that follows covers one T cell receptor beta chain sequence. The data were produced by immunoSEQ multiplex PCR, yet TCRdb's version contains in-frame clones alone and is incomplete. The sample has some 260,000 clones; around nine tenths are singletons. This entry comes from a study of blood T cell repertoires in COVID-19. Germline CDR1 SGHAT, CDR2 FQNNGV. The CDR3 totals 14 residues. Trimming removed 5 bases from V and 2 bases from J, with 12 bases in between. The clonotype was recovered from a woman in her thirties or forties who had recovered from COVID-19. Sequenced input: peripheral blood. The J gene is TRBJ1-1, the V gene TRBV11-2, with D perhaps matching TRBD1 (5 bases). The CDR3 DNA reads as TGTGCCAGCAGCCCCGTGGGGCGAAACACTGAAGCTTTCTTT. It is translated as CASSPVGRNTEAFF.